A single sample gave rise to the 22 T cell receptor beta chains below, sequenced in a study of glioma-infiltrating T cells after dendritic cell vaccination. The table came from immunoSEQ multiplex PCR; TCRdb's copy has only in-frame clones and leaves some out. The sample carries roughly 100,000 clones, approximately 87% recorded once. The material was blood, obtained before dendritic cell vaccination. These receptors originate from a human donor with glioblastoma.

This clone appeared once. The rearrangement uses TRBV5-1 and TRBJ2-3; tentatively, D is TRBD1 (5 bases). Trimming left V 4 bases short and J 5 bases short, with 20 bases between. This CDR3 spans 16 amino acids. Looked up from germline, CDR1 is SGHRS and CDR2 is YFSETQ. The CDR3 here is CASSRRQGYPGDTQYF. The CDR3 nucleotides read TGCGCCAGCAGCAGGCGTCAGGGATACCCGGGAGATACGCAGTATTTT.

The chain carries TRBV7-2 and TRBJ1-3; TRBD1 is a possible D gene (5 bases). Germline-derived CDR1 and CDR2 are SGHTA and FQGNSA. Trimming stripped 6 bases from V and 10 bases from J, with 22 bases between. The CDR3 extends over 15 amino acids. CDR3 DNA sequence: TGTGCCAGCAGGATGGGCCGGGACCTCGGGGGGACCATATATTTT. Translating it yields CASRMGRDLGGTIYF. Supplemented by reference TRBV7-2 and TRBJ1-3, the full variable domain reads GAGVSQSPSNKVTEKGKDVELRCDPISGHTALYWYRQSLGQGLEFLIYFQGNSAPDKSGLPSDRFSAERTGGSVSTLTIQRTQQEDSAVYLCASRMGRDLGGTIYFGEGSWLTVV.

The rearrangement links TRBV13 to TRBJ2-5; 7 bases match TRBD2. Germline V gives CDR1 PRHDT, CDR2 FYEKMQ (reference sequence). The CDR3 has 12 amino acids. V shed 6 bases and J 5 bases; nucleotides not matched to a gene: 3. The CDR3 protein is CASRGGSETQYF. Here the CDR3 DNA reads TGTGCCAGCAGAGGCGGGAGTGAGACCCAGTACTTC.

Here the CDR3 DNA reads TGTGCCAGCAAAATGGGGCTAGTGAATGAGCAGTTCTTC. It specifies CASKMGLVNEQFF. The J gene is TRBJ2-1, the V gene TRBV2; D perhaps matches TRBD1 (5 bases). V was trimmed by 7 bases and J by 7 bases, leaving 14 bases between them. CDR3 length equals 13 residues. Germline-derived CDR1 and CDR2 are SNHLY and FYNNEI.

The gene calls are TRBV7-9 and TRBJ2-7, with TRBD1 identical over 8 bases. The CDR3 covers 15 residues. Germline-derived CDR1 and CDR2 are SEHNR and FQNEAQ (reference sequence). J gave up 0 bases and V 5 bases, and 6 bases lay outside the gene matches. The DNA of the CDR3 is TGTGCCAGCAGCATGGACAGGGTCAGCTCCTACGAGCAGTACTTC. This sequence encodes CASSMDRVSSYEQYF.

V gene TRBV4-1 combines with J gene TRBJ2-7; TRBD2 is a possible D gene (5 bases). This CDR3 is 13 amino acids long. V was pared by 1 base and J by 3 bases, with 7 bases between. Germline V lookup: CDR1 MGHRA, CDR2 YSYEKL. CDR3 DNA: TGCGCCAGCAGCCAAGCGGGAAACTACGAGCAGTACTTC. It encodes CASSQAGNYEQYF.

Written as DNA, the CDR3 is TGTGCCATCAGTGTTGCGGATAGCTCCTACGAGCAGTACTTC. Translation gives CAISVADSSYEQYF. This sequence joins TRBV10-3 and TRBJ2-7; D is uncertain. CDR1 ENHRY and CDR2 SYGVKD come from the germline V gene. V lost 4 bases and J lost 0, with 10 bases in between. The CDR3 is made up of 14 amino acids.

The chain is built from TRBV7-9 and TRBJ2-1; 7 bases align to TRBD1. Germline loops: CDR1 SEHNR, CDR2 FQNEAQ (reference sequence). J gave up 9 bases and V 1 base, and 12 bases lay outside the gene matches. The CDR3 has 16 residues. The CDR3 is CASSLGVWAGGSEQFF. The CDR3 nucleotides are TGTGCCAGCAGCTTAGGCGTTTGGGCAGGGGGTAGTGAGCAGTTCTTC. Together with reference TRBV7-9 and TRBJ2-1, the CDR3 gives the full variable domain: DTGVSQNPRHKITKRGQNVTFRCDPISEHNRLYWYRQTLGQGPEFLTYFQNEAQLEKSRLLSDRFSAERPKGSFSTLEIQRTEQGDSAMYLCASSLGVWAGGSEQFFGPGTRLTVL.

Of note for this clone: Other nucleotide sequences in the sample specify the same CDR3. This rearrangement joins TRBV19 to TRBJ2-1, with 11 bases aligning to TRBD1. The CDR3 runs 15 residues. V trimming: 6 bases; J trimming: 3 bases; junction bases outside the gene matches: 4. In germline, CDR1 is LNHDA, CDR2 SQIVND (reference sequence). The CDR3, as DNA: TGTGCCAGTAGCCTCGGGACAGGGGGCTACAATGAGCAGTTCTTC. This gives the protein CASSLGTGGYNEQFF.

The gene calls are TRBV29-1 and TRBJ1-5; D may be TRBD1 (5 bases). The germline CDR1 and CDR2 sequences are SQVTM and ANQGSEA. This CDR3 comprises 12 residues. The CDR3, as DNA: TGCAGTACCACAGGATTCAATCAGCCCCAGCATTTT. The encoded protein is CSTTGFNQPQHF.

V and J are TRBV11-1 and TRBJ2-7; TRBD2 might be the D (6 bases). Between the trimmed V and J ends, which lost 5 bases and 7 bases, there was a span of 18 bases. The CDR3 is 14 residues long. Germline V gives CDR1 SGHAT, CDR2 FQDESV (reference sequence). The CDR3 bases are TGTGCCAGCAGCCCTGGGACTTTTCACTGGGAGCAGTACTTC. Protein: CASSPGTFHWEQYF.

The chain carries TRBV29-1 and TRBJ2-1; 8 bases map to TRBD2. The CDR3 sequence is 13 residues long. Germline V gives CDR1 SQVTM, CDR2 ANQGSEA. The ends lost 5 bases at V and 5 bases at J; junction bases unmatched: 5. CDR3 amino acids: CSVLRGGHNEQFF. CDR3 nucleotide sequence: TGCAGCGTTTTGCGCGGGGGGCACAATGAGCAGTTCTTC.

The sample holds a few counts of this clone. CDR3 coding DNA: TGCGCCAGCAGCACCGGACAGGGGGCCACAGATACGCAGTATTTT. Its translation: CASSTGQGATDTQYF. V is TRBV5-1 and J is TRBJ2-3; 11 bases fit TRBD1. CDR1 is SGHRS, CDR2 YFSETQ, per germline. The J segment lost 2 bases and the V segment lost 4 bases, leaving 3 bases of the junction unmatched. The CDR3 has 15 amino acids. The entire variable domain, with the rest obtained from reference TRBV5-1 and TRBJ2-3, is as follows: KAGVTQTPRYLIKTRGQQVTLSCSPISGHRSVSWYQQTPGQGLQFLFEYFSETQRNKGNFPGRFSGRQFSNSRSEMNVSTLELGDSALYLCASSTGQGATDTQYFGPGTRLTVL.

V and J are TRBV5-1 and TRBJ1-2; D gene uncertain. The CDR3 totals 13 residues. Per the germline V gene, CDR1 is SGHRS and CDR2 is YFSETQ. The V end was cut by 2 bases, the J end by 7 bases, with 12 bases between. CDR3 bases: TGCGCCAGCAGCTTCGGCCAGGCTGGTGGCTACACCTTC. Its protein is CASSFGQAGGYTF.

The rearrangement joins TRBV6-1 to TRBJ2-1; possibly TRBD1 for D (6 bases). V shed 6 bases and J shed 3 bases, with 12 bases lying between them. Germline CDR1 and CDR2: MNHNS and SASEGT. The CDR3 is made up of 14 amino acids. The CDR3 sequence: CASSSRGNYNEQFF. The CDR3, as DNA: TGTGCCAGCAGCTCGAGGGGGAACTACAATGAGCAGTTCTTC.

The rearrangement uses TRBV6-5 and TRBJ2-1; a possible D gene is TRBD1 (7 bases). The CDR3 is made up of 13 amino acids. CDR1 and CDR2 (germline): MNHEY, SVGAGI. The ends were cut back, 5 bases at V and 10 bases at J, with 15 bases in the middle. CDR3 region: CASSPGGRTEQFF. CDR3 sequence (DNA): TGTGCCAGCAGTCCAGGGGGGAGGACGGAGCAGTTCTTC.

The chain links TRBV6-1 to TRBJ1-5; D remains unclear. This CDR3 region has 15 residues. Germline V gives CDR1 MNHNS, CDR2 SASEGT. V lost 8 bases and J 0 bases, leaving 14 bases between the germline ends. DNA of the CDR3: TGTGCCAGCTTCTCTACCTATTATAGCAATCAGCCCCAGCATTTT. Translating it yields CASFSTYYSNQPQHF.

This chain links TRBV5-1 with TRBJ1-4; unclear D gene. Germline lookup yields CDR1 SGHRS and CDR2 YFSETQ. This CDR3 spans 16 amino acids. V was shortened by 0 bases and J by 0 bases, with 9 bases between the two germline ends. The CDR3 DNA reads TGCGCCAGCAGCTTGGGGTGGGCAGCAACTAATGAAAAACTGTTTTTT. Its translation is CASSLGWAATNEKLFF.

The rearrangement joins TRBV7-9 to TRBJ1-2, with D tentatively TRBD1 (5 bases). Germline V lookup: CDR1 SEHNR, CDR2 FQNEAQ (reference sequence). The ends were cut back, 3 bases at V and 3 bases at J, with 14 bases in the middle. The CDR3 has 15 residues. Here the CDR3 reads CASSFGARGDYGYTF. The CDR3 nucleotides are TGTGCCAGCAGCTTTGGAGCAAGGGGCGACTATGGCTACACCTTC.

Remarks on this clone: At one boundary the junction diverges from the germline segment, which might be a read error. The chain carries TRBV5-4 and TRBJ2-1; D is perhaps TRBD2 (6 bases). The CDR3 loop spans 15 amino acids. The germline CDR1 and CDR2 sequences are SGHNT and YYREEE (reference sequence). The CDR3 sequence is CASSLDRDSSNEQFF. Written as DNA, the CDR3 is TGTGCCAGCAGCTTAGACCGGGACTCCTCCAATGAGCAGTTCTTC.

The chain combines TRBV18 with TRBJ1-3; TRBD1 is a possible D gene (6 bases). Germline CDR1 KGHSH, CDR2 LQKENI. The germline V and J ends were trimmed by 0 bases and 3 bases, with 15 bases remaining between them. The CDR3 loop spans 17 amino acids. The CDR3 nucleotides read TGTGCCAGCTCACCACCGAACGGGGGGCGTGATGGAAACACCATATATTTT. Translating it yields CASSPPNGGRDGNTIYF.

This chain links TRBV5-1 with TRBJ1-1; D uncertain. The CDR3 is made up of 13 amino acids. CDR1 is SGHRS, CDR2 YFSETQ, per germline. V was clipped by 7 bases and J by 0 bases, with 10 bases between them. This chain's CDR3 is CASFLALNTEAFF. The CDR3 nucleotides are TGCGCCAGCTTTTTGGCTCTGAACACTGAAGCTTTCTTT.